These 31 T cell receptor beta chains were all obtained from the same sample, sequenced in a study of CD8 T cells in Susac syndrome. cDNA came from about 0.5 to 1 ug RNA primed by random hexamers. TCRdb recomputed calls from the immunoSEQ multiplex PCR reads with MiXCR, one row per CDR3 protein. The table has 200,000 to 300,000 distinct CDR3 sequences, roughly 95% seen once; the top ten hold under 0.12%. Input material: CD4+ T cells from PBMCs. These receptors all stem from a human donor with Susac syndrome.

V gene TRBV20-1 combines with J gene TRBJ2-4; no clear D gene. This CDR3 has 14 amino acids. Per the germline V gene, CDR1 is DFQATT and CDR2 is SNEGSKA (reference sequence). V lost 4 bases and J 12 bases, leaving 22 bases between the germline ends. In nucleotides, the CDR3 is TGCAGTGCTATTGAGTTTTTTGCCTCGACAAATCAGTACTTC. This gives the protein CSAIEFFASTNQYF.

The V call is TRBV6-6, the J call TRBJ2-3; TRBD2 is a possible D gene (5 bases). The V end lost 4 bases, the J end lost 6 bases, and 14 bases lay between the germline ends. This CDR3 region has 14 residues. Germline V gene data show CDR1 as MNHNY and CDR2 as SVGAGI (reference sequence). CDR3 sequence: CASSSLGGRDTQYF. The CDR3 bases are TGTGCCAGCAGTTCGCTTGGAGGTCGGGATACGCAGTATTTT.

The rearrangement joins TRBV5-4 to TRBJ1-4; the match to TRBD1 covers 7 bases. The germline V gene encodes CDR1 SGHNT and CDR2 YYREEE (reference sequence). Trimming took 4 bases from V and 5 from J; bases not matched to a gene: 5. This CDR3 has 14 residues. CDR3 loop: CASSRDSGNEKLFF. CDR3 DNA sequence: TGTGCCAGCAGCAGGGACAGCGGGAATGAAAAACTGTTTTTT.

This rearrangement joins TRBV5-1 to TRBJ2-7; D possibly corresponds to TRBD1 (5 bases). This CDR3 contains 16 residues. Trimming stripped 5 bases from V and 2 bases from J, with 20 bases between. Germline CDR1 and CDR2: SGHRS and YFSETQ. This CDR3 reads CASSSVGPSVPYEQYF. The CDR3 DNA reads as TGCGCCAGCAGTTCTGTGGGGCCGAGCGTACCCTACGAGCAGTACTTC.

This rearrangement joins TRBV15 to TRBJ1-2; D is undetermined. This CDR3 is 13 amino acids long. CDR1 and CDR2 from the germline V gene are LNHNV and YYDKDF (reference sequence). Trimming removed 5 bases from V and 0 bases from J, with 7 bases in between. The CDR3 DNA is TGTGCCACCAGCCATGGAACTAACTATGGCTACACCTTC. It yields the protein CATSHGTNYGYTF.

This chain joins TRBV28 and TRBJ2-7; 7 nucleotides align to TRBD2. J gave up 11 bases and V 1 base, and 2 bases lay outside the gene matches. This CDR3 comprises 11 residues. The germline gives CDR1 MDHEN, CDR2 SYDVKM. The CDR3 spells CASSLSGGKYF. CDR3 DNA: TGTGCCAGCAGTTTATCCGGGGGGAAGTACTTC.

The chain is built from TRBV7-8 and TRBJ2-7; tentatively, D is TRBD2 (6 bases). Trimming stripped 5 bases from V and 3 bases from J, with 20 bases between. The CDR3 is 16 residues long. The germline gives CDR1 SGHVS, CDR2 FQNEAQ. Here the CDR3 reads CASSVDDWRRGYEQYF. The CDR3 DNA follows: TGTGCCAGCAGCGTCGACGACTGGCGGAGGGGCTACGAGCAGTACTTC. Together with reference TRBV7-8 and TRBJ2-7, the CDR3 gives the full variable domain: GAGVSQSPRYKVAKRGQDVALRCDPISGHVSLFWYQQALGQGPEFLTYFQNEAQLDKSGLPSDRFFAERPEGSVSTLKIQRTQQEDSAVYLCASSVDDWRRGYEQYFGPGTRLTVT.

This sequence joins TRBV30 and TRBJ2-1; TRBD2 might be the D (5 bases). Trimming took off 0 bases at V and 12 bases at J, with 12 bases between the two ends. Germline CDR1 reads GTSNPN; CDR2 reads SVGIG (reference sequence). This CDR3 has 12 residues. CDR3 protein: CAWSVRALGQFF. The DNA for the CDR3 is TGTGCCTGGAGTGTGAGGGCGTTAGGGCAGTTCTTC. Looking up the rest from reference TRBV30 and TRBJ2-1 gives the full variable domain: SQTIHQWPATLVQPVGSPLSLECTVEGTSNPNLYWYRQAAGRGLQLLFYSVGIGQISSEVPQNLSASRPQDRQFILSSKKLLLSDSGFYLCAWSVRALGQFFGPGTRLTVL.

The chain uses TRBV27 and TRBJ1-2, with D possibly being TRBD1 (5 bases). Germline values: CDR1 MNHEY, CDR2 SMNVEV (reference sequence). This CDR3 has 14 amino acids. The V end lost 5 bases, the J end lost 9 bases, and 19 bases lay between the germline ends. DNA for the CDR3: TGTGCCAGCAGTCCTAGGGGCCCGGTACTTCGCTACACCTTC. Its translation is CASSPRGPVLRYTF.

The rearrangement joins TRBV23-1 to TRBJ1-5; D gene uncertain. TRBV23-1 is classed as an ORF, of uncertain function. The germline V and J ends were trimmed by 7 bases and 5 bases, with 18 bases remaining between them. This CDR3 comprises 15 residues. CDR3 bases: TGCGCCAGCATTCGGATCGGCTCGCTCCATCAGCCCCAGCATTTT. Translation gives CASIRIGSLHQPQHF.

This sequence joins TRBV5-1 and TRBJ2-5; tentatively, D is TRBD2 (6 bases). CDR3 length: 15 residues. V lost 5 bases to trimming and J lost 5 bases, with 19 bases between them. Looked up from germline, CDR1 is SGHRS and CDR2 is YFSETQ. CDR3 residues: CASRFVGSPGETQYF. The CDR3 DNA follows: TGCGCCAGCAGGTTCGTCGGGAGCCCCGGGGAGACCCAGTACTTC.

This clonotype showed up just once. The chain is built from TRBV30 and TRBJ2-3; 8 bases align to TRBD1. CDR1 is GTSNPN and CDR2 is SVGIG in the germline V gene (reference sequence). The CDR3 sequence is 15 residues long. The J segment lost 1 base and the V segment lost 0 bases, leaving 3 bases of the junction unmatched. This chain's CDR3 is CAWSVTGQGTDTQYF. In DNA form, the CDR3 reads TGTGCCTGGAGTGTAACGGGACAGGGCACAGATACGCAGTATTTT.

J is TRBJ2-7 and V is TRBV3-1; D may be TRBD1 (5 bases). Per germline, CDR1 LGHDT and CDR2 YNNKEL (reference sequence). V gave up 5 bases and J gave up 5 bases, with 16 bases separating them. This CDR3 region has 14 residues. CDR3 bases: TGTGCCAGCAGCTCCGGGCCAAGGGGAAACGAGCAGTACTTC. Its protein is CASSSGPRGNEQYF.

The chain has TRBV20-1 and TRBJ2-1, with unresolved D. Deletions cut 0 bases from V and 3 bases from J, with 21 bases between. The V gene's germline CDR1 is DFQATT and CDR2 SNEGSKA (reference sequence). CDR3 length equals 18 residues. The CDR3 region has the DNA TGCAGTGCTAGAGATCTCTGGCGCGGCGGATCCGACTACAATGAGCAGTTCTTC. Its translation is CSARDLWRGGSDYNEQFF.

The gene calls are TRBV28 and TRBJ2-7; D remains unclear. The CDR3 runs 14 residues. CDR1 and CDR2 (germline): MDHEN, SYDVKM. Trimming removed 2 bases at V and 2 bases at J, with 10 bases between. The CDR3 DNA is TGTGCCAGCAGTTTAGAAGGGCCCCCCTACGAGCAGTACTTC. Its protein product is CASSLEGPPYEQYF.

The CDR3: CSARWGPPGEQFF. As DNA, the CDR3 is TGCAGCGCCCGCTGGGGGCCACCGGGTGAGCAGTTCTTC. The chain joins TRBV29-1 to TRBJ2-1; a weak D match, TRBD1 (6 bases). This CDR3 is built from 13 residues. Germline V gene lookup returns CDR1 SQVTM and CDR2 ANQGSEA. The V gene lost 7 bases and the J gene lost 9 bases, with 19 bases spanning the gap.

This chain connects TRBV6-6 to TRBJ2-1; no clear D. Germline V gene sequence: CDR1 MNHNY, CDR2 SVGAGI (reference sequence). The CDR3 runs 15 residues. Trimming stripped 1 base from V and 9 bases from J, with 16 bases between. This CDR3 reads CASSYLVSARTEQFF. The CDR3 DNA sequence: TGTGCCAGCAGTTACTTGGTCTCCGCGCGCACTGAGCAGTTCTTC.

The gene calls are TRBV30 and TRBJ1-1; D ambiguous. V lost 4 bases to trimming and J lost 3 bases, with 18 bases between them. The germline V gene encodes CDR1 GTSNPN and CDR2 SVGIG (reference sequence). This CDR3 comprises 15 residues. The CDR3 here is CAWTQLRLRDTEAFF. CDR3 DNA: TGTGCCTGGACCCAACTTCGGCTGAGGGACACTGAAGCTTTCTTT.

This chain connects TRBV5-1 to TRBJ2-7; D not certain. Germline V gene data show CDR1 as SGHRS and CDR2 as YFSETQ. This CDR3 contains 15 residues. The V and J ends lost 0 bases and 1 base respectively, with 11 bases between them. The CDR3 reads CASSLGGKPSYEQYF. Here the CDR3 DNA reads TGCGCCAGCAGCTTGGGAGGAAAACCATCCTACGAGCAGTACTTC.

The chain recombines TRBV9 with TRBJ2-2; TRBD2 matches at 7 bases. Trimming cost V 5 bases and J 7 bases; bases outside gene matches: 8. The CDR3 has 14 residues. Germline CDR1 and CDR2: SGDLS and YYNGEE. In nucleotides, the CDR3 is TGTGCCAGCAGGACGGGAGGTGAAGGCGGGGAGCTGTTTTTT. Its translation is CASRTGGEGGELFF.

This chain connects TRBV20-1 to TRBJ2-1, with TRBD2 matching 8 bases. In germline, CDR1 is DFQATT, CDR2 SNEGSKA (reference sequence). The CDR3 consists of 13 residues. The V segment lost 7 bases and the J segment 5 bases; nucleotides outside the gene matches: 7. CDR3 in amino acids: CSGGGRTNNEQFF. The DNA for the CDR3 is TGCAGTGGTGGCGGGAGGACCAACAATGAGCAGTTCTTC.

This chain connects TRBV15 to TRBJ2-5, with no clear D. Trimming left V 5 bases short and J 4 bases short, with 14 bases between. The CDR3 runs to 14 residues. Germline loops: CDR1 LNHNV, CDR2 YYDKDF (reference sequence). CDR3 sequence reads: CATSRTPVGETQYF. The CDR3 DNA is TGTGCCACCAGCCGCACACCGGTCGGAGAGACCCAGTACTTC.

The chain employs TRBV5-1 and TRBJ2-4, with TRBD2 matching over 12 bases. After removal of 0 bases from V and 0 bases from J, the junction contained 4 bases not matched to a gene. Germline CDR1 and CDR2: SGHRS and YFSETQ. CDR3 length: 18 residues. CDR3 nucleotide sequence: TGCGCCAGCAGCTTGGGACTAGCGGGAGCTGGAGCCAAAAACATTCAGTACTTC. Translation gives CASSLGLAGAGAKNIQYF.

The J gene is TRBJ2-7, the V gene TRBV12-3 or TRBV12-4; perhaps TRBD2 as D (5 bases). This CDR3 region has 12 residues. V was trimmed by 1 base and J by 5 bases, leaving 6 bases between them. In DNA, the CDR3 is TGTGCCAGCAGTTTAGTCGGGAACGAGCAGTACTTC. Residues: CASSLVGNEQYF.

The V gene is TRBV6-5, the J gene TRBJ1-5; unclear D gene. Trimming removed 6 bases from V and 10 bases from J, with 22 bases in between. This CDR3 has 15 amino acids. The germline gives CDR1 MNHEY, CDR2 SVGAGI. The CDR3 protein is CASREGRTISKPQHF. In nucleotides, the CDR3 is TGTGCCAGCAGAGAGGGCAGAACAATTTCTAAACCCCAGCATTTT.

This clonotype came up a few times. V gene TRBV27 combines with J gene TRBJ2-3; D is possibly TRBD1 (6 bases). There are 12 residues in the CDR3. Trimming cost V 8 bases and J 2 bases, with 8 bases left between them. Germline CDR1 is MNHEY and CDR2 is SMNVEV (reference sequence). CDR3 sequence reads: CASRTVTDTQYF. For the CDR3, the DNA is TGTGCCAGCCGGACAGTCACAGATACGCAGTATTTT.

A single count supports this clonotype. The gene calls are TRBV7-9 and TRBJ2-3; TRBD1 aligns across 8 bases. V shed 4 bases and J 5 bases; nucleotides not matched to a gene: 8. The germline V gene has CDR1 SEHNR and CDR2 FQNEAQ (reference sequence). The CDR3 runs to 15 residues. The CDR3 DNA reads TGTGCCAGCAGCTCCCTAGGACAGGGAGGAGATACGCAGTATTTT. This codes for CASSSLGQGGDTQYF.

This clonotype was observed a single time. The V gene is TRBV9, the J gene TRBJ2-5; the D gene is possibly TRBD1 (6 bases). Germline-derived CDR1 and CDR2 are SGDLS and YYNGEE. This CDR3 has 15 amino acids. Trimming left V 1 base short and J 5 bases short, with 15 bases between. The CDR3 coding sequence is TGTGCCAGCAGCGTATCGCAGGGGAGAGGGGAGACCCAGTACTTC. Amino acids: CASSVSQGRGETQYF.

The rearrangement links TRBV20-1 to TRBJ1-2; 7 bases map to TRBD1. The CDR3 is made up of 15 amino acids. J lost 5 bases, V lost 3 bases, and 12 bases had no gene match. Germline CDR1 and CDR2: DFQATT and SNEGSKA (reference sequence). CDR3 coding DNA: TGCAGTGCTAGGGTTGAGGGGGACAGAATATATGGCTACACCTTC. Translating it yields CSARVEGDRIYGYTF.

The gene calls are TRBV3-1 and TRBJ1-5; D remains unclear. Trimming stripped 0 bases from V and 4 bases from J, with 10 bases between. Germline CDR1 reads LGHDT; CDR2 reads YNNKEL (reference sequence). The CDR3 totals 15 residues. CDR3 protein: CASSQDRTVNQPQHF. For the CDR3, the DNA is TGTGCCAGCAGCCAAGACCGGACGGTAAATCAGCCCCAGCATTTT.

The gene calls are TRBV7-3 and TRBJ2-3; 12 positions agree with TRBD2. Trimming removed 5 bases from V and 5 bases from J; junction bases left unmatched: 5. Germline CDR1 is SGHTA and CDR2 is FQGTGA. CDR3 length equals 15 residues. For the CDR3, the DNA is TGTGCCAGCAGCCTAGCGGGAGGGCCGAAAGATACGCAGTATTTT. Amino acid sequence: CASSLAGGPKDTQYF.